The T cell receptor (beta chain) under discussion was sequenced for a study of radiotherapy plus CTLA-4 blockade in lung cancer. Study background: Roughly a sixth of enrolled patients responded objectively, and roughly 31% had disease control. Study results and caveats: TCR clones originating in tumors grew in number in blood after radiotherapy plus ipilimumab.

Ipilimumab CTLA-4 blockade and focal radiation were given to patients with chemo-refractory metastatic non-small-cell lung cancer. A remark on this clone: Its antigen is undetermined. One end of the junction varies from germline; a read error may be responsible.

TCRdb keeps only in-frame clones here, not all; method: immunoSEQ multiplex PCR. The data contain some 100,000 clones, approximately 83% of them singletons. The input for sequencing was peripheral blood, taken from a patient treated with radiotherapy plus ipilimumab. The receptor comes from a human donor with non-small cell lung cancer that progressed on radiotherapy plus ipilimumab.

DNA of the CDR3: TGTGCCAGCACCTTGGATGCAACTAATGAAAAACTGTTTTTT. Protein product: CASTLDATNEKLFF. The chain uses TRBV5-6 and TRBJ1-4; no clear D gene. The CDR3 has 14 amino acids. Germline CDR1 and CDR2: SGHDT and YYEEEE.